This T cell receptor beta chain was observed in a study of cytomegalovirus exposure and HLA in healthy donors. For the study at large: An early release of data contained roughly 86 million unique TCRs, which came from HLA-typed donors. Study results and limitations: Most TCR sequences were rare, but some public TCRs occurred in many donors. Reports indicate that TCR beta sequences accurately predicted the HLA-A and HLA-B alleles of most subjects. Most of the CMV-associated TCR beta chains (in a later analysis) appeared to be HLA-restricted.

Concerning this clone itself: Its specificity is unknown.

The PCR contained 60 Vbeta and 13 Jbeta primers. Clones were read by immunoSEQ multiplex PCR, and TCRdb kept only the in-frame ones, dropping some. The table has about 180,000 clones, approximately 80% seen once; the top ten hold 1.3%. CDR1 is MDHEN and CDR2 is SYDVKM in the germline V gene. The ends were cut back, 2 bases at V and 5 bases at J, with 9 bases in the middle. This CDR3 has 13 amino acids. Sequenced: PBMCs. The clonotype originates from a man younger than 40 in good health and CMV-seronegative. The chain links TRBV28 to TRBJ2-5; D remains unclear. The CDR3 nucleotides are TGTGCCAGCAGTTTAGGAGCGCGGGAGACCCAGTACTTC. Residues: CASSLGARETQYF.